Shown below are 17 T cell receptor beta chains from a single sample sequenced in a study of cytomegalovirus exposure and HLA in healthy donors. The PCR used 60 Vbeta and 13 Jbeta primers. Assay used: immunoSEQ multiplex PCR; TCRdb lists only in-frame clones, some missing. The sample holds some 140,000 clones, 65% to 85% seen once. Sequencing was done on a sample of PBMCs. The receptors stem from a man aged 45 to 65 in good health and CMV-seronegative.

V and J are TRBV5-1 and TRBJ2-2; 7 nucleotides align to TRBD1. J was trimmed by 5 bases and V by 4 bases; bases with no gene match: 11. Germline lookup yields CDR1 SGHRS and CDR2 YFSETQ. This CDR3 is built from 16 residues. The CDR3 DNA reads as TGCGCCAGCAGCCGGGAACAGGGGCTTATGACCGGGGAGCTGTTTTTT. Encoded protein: CASSREQGLMTGELFF.

V gene TRBV10-1 combines with J gene TRBJ2-1, with 8 bases that match TRBD2. CDR1 is WNHNN, CDR2 SYGVQD, per germline (reference sequence). The CDR3 covers 18 residues. Unmatched junction bases numbered 13, after V lost 6 bases and J lost 0 bases. The CDR3 sequence is CASSSGSQRGSSYNEQFF. CDR3 DNA sequence: TGCGCCAGCAGCTCAGGGTCGCAGCGGGGGAGCTCCTACAATGAGCAGTTCTTC.

This chain uses TRBV10-3 with TRBJ1-3, with D tentatively TRBD1 (6 bases). V lost 3 bases and J 1 base, leaving 16 bases between the germline ends. Germline-derived CDR1 and CDR2 are ENHRY and SYGVKD. This CDR3 contains 17 residues. In DNA, the CDR3 is TGTGCCATCAGTGAAGCGACAGGAATAGGATCTGGAAACACCATATATTTT. It specifies CAISEATGIGSGNTIYF.

About this clone: Germline is not matched at one junction end, which may reflect a read error. The rearrangement uses TRBV7-7 and TRBJ2-2; 11 positions agree with TRBD2. Looked up from germline, CDR1 is SSHAT and CDR2 is FNYEAQ (reference sequence). The CDR3 consists of 15 residues. The CDR3 here is CASRKLAGDHGELFF. CDR3 nucleotides: TGTGCTAGCAGGAAACTAGCGGGAGACCACGGGGAGCTGTTTTTT.

This chain joins TRBV18 and TRBJ2-2, with D possibly matching TRBD2 (5 bases). Trimming took 6 bases from V and 1 from J, leaving 6 bases between them. CDR3 size: 13 residues. Looked up from germline, CDR1 is KGHSH and CDR2 is LQKENI. CDR3 coding DNA: TGTGCCAGCTCCCGGGAGAACACCGGGGAGCTGTTTTTT. Protein sequence: CASSRENTGELFF. Full variable domain (missing parts from reference TRBV18 and TRBJ2-2): NAGVMQNPRHLVRRRGQEARLRCSPMKGHSHVYWYRQLPEEGLKFMVYLQKENIIDESGMPKERFSAEFPKEGPSILRIQQVVRGDSAAYFCASSRENTGELFFGEGSRLTVL.

The chain is built from TRBV6-1 and TRBJ2-2; 8 nucleotides match TRBD1. CDR3 length equals 15 residues. Trimming at V came to 4 bases and at J to 7 bases, leaving 8 bases not matched to a gene. Germline lookup yields CDR1 MNHNS and CDR2 SASEGT. The CDR3 nucleotides are TGTGCCAGCAGTGGAAGGACAGGGTTGGGCGGGGAGCTGTTTTTT. Encoded protein: CASSGRTGLGGELFF.

This chain joins TRBV2 and TRBJ2-6; 7 nucleotides align to TRBD1. Germline loops: CDR1 SNHLY, CDR2 FYNNEI. The CDR3 has 15 amino acids. The ends lost 4 bases at V and 2 bases at J; junction bases unmatched: 2. The CDR3 coding sequence is TGTGCCAGCAGTGCCGACAGGGCTGGGGCCAACGTCCTGACTTTC. Protein sequence: CASSADRAGANVLTF.

In the case of this clone: At one end, the junction sequence differs from germline, possibly due to a read error. The chain recombines TRBV7-8 with TRBJ1-4; the D is unclear. Germline V CDR1 and CDR2: SGHVS, FQNEAQ. The CDR3 covers 15 residues. The CDR3 DNA reads TGTGCCGGCAGTGTAATGGCGTTTGCGGACTTTGGACTGTTTTTT. This codes for CAGSVMAFADFGLFF. The full variable domain, completed using reference TRBV7-8 and TRBJ1-4, is GAGVSQSPRYKVAKRGQDVALRCDPISGHVSLFWYQQALGQGPEFLTYFQNEAQLDKSGLPSDRFFAERPEGSVSTLKIQRTQQEDSAVYLCAGSVMAFADFGLFFGSGTQLSVL.

The rearrangement uses TRBV18 and TRBJ2-7, with D hard to call. V was trimmed by 4 bases and J by 2 bases, leaving 9 bases between them. The CDR3 runs to 13 residues. Per germline, CDR1 KGHSH and CDR2 LQKENI. The CDR3 spells CASSRGEAYEQYF. CDR3 DNA sequence: TGTGCCAGCTCACGAGGCGAAGCCTACGAGCAGTACTTC.

CDR3 DNA sequence: TGTGCCGCTAGGACAGGGATGATTCAGCCCCAGCATTTT. Residues: CAARTGMIQPQHF. The chain links TRBV6-6 to TRBJ1-5; TRBD1 matches at 8 bases. The CDR3 extends over 13 amino acids. The ends lost 11 bases at V and 6 bases at J; junction bases unmatched: 9. The germline V gene has CDR1 MNHNY and CDR2 SVGAGI (reference sequence).

The chain employs TRBV2 and TRBJ2-3; D may be TRBD2 (5 bases). The V gene lost 3 bases and the J gene lost 3 bases, with 13 bases spanning the gap. Germline V gives CDR1 SNHLY, CDR2 FYNNEI. The CDR3 is made up of 15 amino acids. CDR3 protein: CASSDREKTTDTQYF. DNA of the CDR3: TGTGCCAGCAGTGACCGGGAAAAAACGACAGATACGCAGTATTTT.

This chain links TRBV6-9 with TRBJ2-7; the D gene is possibly TRBD2 (7 bases). The CDR3 consists of 15 residues. Trimming took 10 bases from V and 3 from J, leaving 22 bases between them. Germline values: CDR1 MNHGY, CDR2 SVAAGI. DNA of the CDR3: TGTGCCACGAAGGGGGGGCCTCGATTCATCTACGAGCAGTACTTC. It codes for CATKGGPRFIYEQYF.

V and J are TRBV5-1 and TRBJ2-1, with 10 nucleotides matching TRBD2. Germline values: CDR1 SGHRS, CDR2 YFSETQ. The V segment lost 0 bases and the J segment 1 base; nucleotides outside the gene matches: 13. The CDR3 spans 20 residues. This chain's CDR3 is CASSLGPLAGVRGSYNEQFF. The CDR3 region has the DNA TGCGCCAGCAGCTTGGGCCCTCTAGCGGGAGTTAGAGGATCCTACAATGAGCAGTTCTTC.

This clone was seen only once. The rearrangement joins TRBV13 to TRBJ2-1; 14 positions match TRBD2. The junction had 2 bases not matched to a gene; V was cut back by 7 bases and J by 3 bases. There are 15 residues in the CDR3. Germline V gene sequence: CDR1 PRHDT, CDR2 FYEKMQ (reference sequence). The CDR3 DNA sequence: TGTGCCAGCAAGACTAGCGGGAGGGTCTACAATGAGCAGTTCTTC. It codes for CASKTSGRVYNEQFF.

The chain has TRBV15 and TRBJ2-3; D gene uncertain. The ends were cut back, 3 bases at V and 0 bases at J, with 4 bases in the middle. CDR3 length equals 13 residues. The germline gives CDR1 LNHNV, CDR2 YYDKDF (reference sequence). The CDR3 DNA reads as TGTGCCACCAGCAGGGCCAGCACAGATACGCAGTATTTT. It encodes CATSRASTDTQYF.

This sequence joins TRBV6-5 and TRBJ1-1, with D unclear. V dropped 7 bases and J dropped 1 base, with 7 bases sitting between them. From germline, CDR1 is MNHEY and CDR2 SVGAGI. The CDR3 extends over 12 amino acids. In DNA form, the CDR3 reads TGTGCCAGCACCCCGGGGAACACTGAAGCTTTCTTT. Encoded protein: CASTPGNTEAFF.

This chain joins TRBV7-9 and TRBJ2-1; TRBD2 agrees at 7 bases. The CDR3 runs to 15 residues. The trim removed 5 bases at V and 0 bases at J, leaving 4 bases unmatched. Germline loops: CDR1 SEHNR, CDR2 FQNEAQ (reference sequence). The CDR3, as DNA: TGTGCCAGCAGCCGACGGACTAGCTCCTACAATGAGCAGTTCTTC. This codes for CASSRRTSSYNEQFF.